This T cell receptor beta chain comes out of a study of blood T cell repertoires in COVID-19. About the research overall: Both acute and convalescent COVID-19 samples were obtained from the United States, Italy and Spain.

Data came from immunoSEQ multiplex PCR; TCRdb stores just in-frame clones and leaves some out. Of under 200,000 clones in the sample, more than 70% are singletons; the top ten hold 5% to 7%. The participants were between about 18 and 89 years old and came from about two dozen US areas. Allocation to cohorts depended on clinical history reported by the participants. The V gene lost 3 bases and the J gene lost 0 bases, with 18 bases spanning the gap. In germline, CDR1 is SGHVS, CDR2 FQNEAQ. The CDR3 totals 18 residues. This clone has only one observation. The specimen was PBMCs or T cells enriched from blood (not recorded which). V usage is TRBV7-8 and J usage is TRBJ2-1; D is perhaps TRBD2 (6 bases). This TCR derives from a man aged 35 to 55 with acute COVID-19. CDR3 in amino acids: CASSFFGGIVFSYNEQFF. DNA of the CDR3: TGTGCCAGCAGCTTCTTCGGCGGGATAGTTTTCTCCTACAATGAGCAGTTCTTC.